Shown below are 19 T cell receptor beta chains from a single sample sequenced in a study of shared clonotypes between healthy human individuals. Profiled with immunoSEQ multiplex PCR; TCRdb holds only in-frame clones, not every one. The table includes 450,000 to 500,000 clones, 81% detected once. Sequencing input: PBMCs. The source is a woman aged 40 to 50 in good health. Some clones in this sample may be carry-over from other donors' samples.

Only one count was recorded for this clone. The chain employs TRBV2 and TRBJ1-5; D gene ambiguous. V lost 4 bases, J lost 7 bases, and 5 bases lay in between. This CDR3 is built from 11 residues. CDR1 is SNHLY, CDR2 FYNNEI, per germline. This CDR3 is CASSVGQPQHF. The CDR3 DNA reads as TGTGCCAGCAGTGTGGGGCAGCCCCAGCATTTT.

The genes are TRBV7-2 and TRBJ1-2, with no clear D. V was pared by 5 bases and J by 7 bases, with 20 bases between. Germline CDR1 SGHTA, CDR2 FQGNSA. The CDR3 contains 15 residues. The CDR3 nucleotides are TGTGCCAGCAGCCCAGCGTTAACGGGTGGTCGTGGCTACACCTTC. Protein sequence: CASSPALTGGRGYTF.

This sequence joins TRBV14 and TRBJ1-2, with D perhaps TRBD1 (6 bases). The V end was cut by 1 base, the J end by 3 bases, with 9 bases between. The CDR3 extends over 14 amino acids. The germline CDR1 and CDR2 sequences are SGHDN and FVKESK. CDR3 loop: CASSQVGGYYGYTF. CDR3 bases: TGTGCCAGCAGCCAAGTGGGGGGCTACTATGGCTACACCTTC.

With respect to this clone: A far more abundant clone sits one base away, making this likely a read error. The sample contains more than one DNA sequence encoding this CDR3. This chain joins TRBV13 and TRBJ2-1; D is uncertain. V was cut by 0 bases and J by 2 bases, with 8 bases left in between. Germline CDR1 is PRHDT and CDR2 is FYEKMQ (reference sequence). CDR3 size: 15 residues. CDR3 in amino acids: CASSLGATPYNEQFF. The CDR3 nucleotides are TGTGCCAGCAGCTTAGGGGCGACCCCCTACAATGAGCAGTTCTTC.

The chain uses TRBV29-1 and TRBJ2-1; TRBD2 is a possible D gene (5 bases). CDR1 and CDR2 (germline): SQVTM, ANQGSEA. V was trimmed by 7 bases and J by 0 bases, leaving 10 bases between them. The CDR3 is made up of 13 amino acids. CDR3 protein: CSATGSSYNEQFF. Written as DNA, the CDR3 is TGCAGCGCAACGGGGAGCTCCTACAATGAGCAGTTCTTC.

This clone appeared once. The chain combines TRBV5-1 with TRBJ1-1; the D is unclear. CDR3 size: 14 residues. V gave up 0 bases and J gave up 7 bases, with 13 bases separating them. CDR1 SGHRS and CDR2 YFSETQ come from the germline V gene. CDR3 amino acids: CASSLEAGLGEAFF. CDR3 DNA sequence: TGCGCCAGCAGCTTGGAAGCGGGCCTGGGTGAAGCTTTCTTT.

Points on this clone: A far larger clone is only one base removed, so a read error is likely. Other DNA sequences within the sample encode an identical CDR3. The rearrangement joins TRBV7-8 to TRBJ2-7; D is ambiguous. The V gene lost 6 bases and the J gene lost 3 bases, with 6 bases spanning the gap. The CDR3 spans 11 residues. Germline CDR1 and CDR2: SGHVS and FQNEAQ. The CDR3 reads CASRSSYEQYF. The CDR3 DNA sequence: TGTGCCAGCAGATCGAGCTACGAGCAGTACTTC.

In its sample, this clone was seen a few times. A far larger clone is only one base removed, so a read error is likely. This CDR3 is also generated by other DNA sequences in the sample. The chain joins TRBV30 to TRBJ1-2, with 8 bases aligning to TRBD1. This CDR3 has 14 residues. Germline CDR1 is GTSNPN and CDR2 is SVGIG (reference sequence). The CDR3, as DNA: TGTGCCTGGAGACGGGACAGGAGTAACTATGGCTATACCTTC. Translating gives CAWRRDRSNYGYTF.

In DNA form, the CDR3 reads TGTGCCAGCAGCAAACTGGTCGCCGGGGAGCTGTTTTTT. This codes for CASSKLVAGELFF. This chain joins TRBV7-3 and TRBJ2-2, with D unclear. CDR3 length: 13 residues. Germline CDR1 reads SGHTA; CDR2 reads FQGTGA. The V gene lost 5 bases and the J gene lost 6 bases, with 10 bases spanning the gap.

The chain employs TRBV11-1 and TRBJ1-1; unclear D gene. CDR1 and CDR2 from the germline V gene are SGHAT and FQDESV (reference sequence). The V and J ends lost 1 base and 5 bases respectively, with 11 bases between them. This CDR3 is 14 amino acids long. The CDR3 nucleotides read TGTGCCAGCAGCTTAGGGACGGCGAATACTGAAGCTTTCTTT. It codes for CASSLGTANTEAFF.

The chain links TRBV28 to TRBJ2-7; 9 bases align to TRBD1. Germline V gene sequence: CDR1 MDHEN, CDR2 SYDVKM. The CDR3 has 15 residues. The ends lost 4 bases at V and 2 bases at J; junction bases unmatched: 6. The CDR3 spells CASSSTGGRPYEQYF. The CDR3 coding sequence is TGTGCCAGCAGTTCGACAGGGGGACGTCCCTACGAGCAGTACTTC.

This sequence joins TRBV13 and TRBJ2-2; D perhaps matches TRBD2 (6 bases). This CDR3 is built from 16 residues. V was cut by 5 bases and J by 5 bases, with 18 bases left in between. Per the germline V gene, CDR1 is PRHDT and CDR2 is FYEKMQ (reference sequence). The CDR3 DNA reads as TGTGCCAGCAGCGACCCCCATAGAAGCGGGACCGGGGAGCTGTTTTTT. Its protein is CASSDPHRSGTGELFF. Combining the CDR3 with reference TRBV13 and TRBJ2-2 gives the whole variable domain AAGVIQSPRHLIKEKRETATLKCYPIPRHDTVYWYQQGPGQDPQFLISFYEKMQSDKGSIPDRFSAQQFSDYHSELNMSSLELGDSALYFCASSDPHRSGTGELFFGEGSRLTVL.

Points on this clone: A single base is all that separates this from a far larger clone, so a read error is likely. The same CDR3 arises from other DNA sequences in this sample as well. V and J are TRBV2 and TRBJ1-5, with D possibly TRBD1 on 5 matching bases. Germline V gene lookup returns CDR1 SNHLY and CDR2 FYNNEI. The CDR3 covers 14 residues. V lost 6 bases to trimming and J lost 6 bases, with 15 bases between them. The CDR3 DNA follows: TGTGCCAGCAGCCCGGGGGGTGAGGCTCAGCCCCAGCATTTT. It translates to CASSPGGEAQPQHF.

V and J are TRBV7-3 and TRBJ2-1; 10 bases fit TRBD2. The CDR3 length is 15 residues. J was trimmed by 9 bases and V by 3 bases; bases with no gene match: 8. Looked up from germline, CDR1 is SGHTA and CDR2 is FQGTGA. CDR3 residues: CASSFRSSGSGEQFF. DNA for the CDR3: TGTGCCAGCAGCTTCCGATCTAGCGGGAGCGGTGAGCAGTTCTTC. The variable domain in full, with the rest retrieved from reference TRBV7-3 and TRBJ2-1, is GAGVSQTPSNKVTEKGKYVELRCDPISGHTALYWYRQSLGQGPEFLIYFQGTGAADDSGLPNDRFFAVRPEGSVSTLKIQRTERGDSAVYLCASSFRSSGSGEQFFGPGTRLTVL.

Here the CDR3 DNA reads TGTGCCAGCAGAGAGGGGGCAGTCACCGGGGAGCTGTTTTTT. It translates to CASREGAVTGELFF. J is TRBJ2-2 and V is TRBV6-1, with 7 bases fitting TRBD1. V shed 6 bases, J shed 4 bases, and the junction held 5 bases outside the gene matches. The CDR3 is 14 residues long. Germline V gene lookup returns CDR1 MNHNS and CDR2 SASEGT.

V gene TRBV7-2 combines with J gene TRBJ2-5; TRBD2 matches 10 bases. The CDR3 is 15 amino acids. The germline V gene has CDR1 SGHTA and CDR2 FQGNSA. V lost 5 bases to trimming and J lost 3 bases; unmatched junction nucleotides: 6. CDR3 DNA: TGTGCCAGCAGCCCTCCGGGACTAGCGAAAGAGACCCAGTACTTC. Encoded protein: CASSPPGLAKETQYF.

Concerning this clone: Other DNA sequences in this specimen translate into the identical CDR3. V and J are TRBV29-1 and TRBJ2-1; D may match TRBD1 or TRBD2 (5 bases each). Germline V gene sequence: CDR1 SQVTM, CDR2 ANQGSEA. The length of the CDR3 is 11 residues. V was clipped by 0 bases and J by 8 bases, with 5 bases between them. The CDR3 protein is CSVEEGHEQFF. CDR3 nucleotide sequence: TGCAGCGTTGAAGAGGGACATGAGCAGTTCTTC.

Note on this clone: Since a far larger clone is one base different, this is likely a read error. Other DNA sequences from this sample encode an identical CDR3 as well. This chain joins TRBV11-2 and TRBJ1-2; D gene uncertain. The germline V gene has CDR1 SGHAT and CDR2 FQNNGV. The V gene lost 4 bases and the J gene lost 3 bases, with 15 bases spanning the gap. This CDR3 region has 15 residues. In nucleotides, the CDR3 is TGTGCCAGCAGCTCTTTGTCGGGTCGGGACTATGGCTACACCTTC. Residues: CASSSLSGRDYGYTF.

CDR3 residues: CASSAGTSGYNEQFF. The DNA for the CDR3 is TGCGCCAGCAGCGCTGGGACTAGCGGATACAATGAGCAGTTCTTC. The chain employs TRBV5-1 and TRBJ2-1; 11 nucleotides match TRBD2. The V gene end was trimmed by 4 bases and the J gene end by 4 bases; junction bases not matched to a gene: 4. Germline CDR1 is SGHRS and CDR2 is YFSETQ. This CDR3 is 15 amino acids long.